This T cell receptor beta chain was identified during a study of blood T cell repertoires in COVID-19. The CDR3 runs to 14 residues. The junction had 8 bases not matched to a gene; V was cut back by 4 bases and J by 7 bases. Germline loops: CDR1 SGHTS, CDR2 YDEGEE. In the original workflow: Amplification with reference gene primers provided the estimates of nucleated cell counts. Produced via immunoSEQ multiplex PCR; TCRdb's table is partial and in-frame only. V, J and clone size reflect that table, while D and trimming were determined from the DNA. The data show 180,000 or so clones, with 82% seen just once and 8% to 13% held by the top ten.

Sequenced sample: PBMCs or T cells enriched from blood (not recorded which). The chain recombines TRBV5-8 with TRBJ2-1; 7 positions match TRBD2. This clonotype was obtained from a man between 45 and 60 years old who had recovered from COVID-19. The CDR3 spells CASSRLAGKNEQFF. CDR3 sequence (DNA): TGTGCCAGCAGCCGACTAGCCGGGAAGAATGAGCAGTTCTTC.